The rows below give T cell receptor beta chains drawn from one sample of a study of early T cells in non-severe SARS-CoV-2 infection. TCRdb used MiXCR to reprocess the 5' RACE reads, holding one entry per CDR3 protein. The sample has about 90,000 distinct CDR3 sequences, around 12% seen once. Sequenced here: whole blood, sampled at baseline. The receptors were sampled from an adult who was a healthcare worker with PCR-confirmed SARS-CoV-2 infection or an uninfected control (not recorded which). CDR3s include the opening cysteine and the closing phenylalanine or tryptophan. A D gene is named only where the DNA matches it firmly. Expanded clones get a size class; other rows say once, few or many, or leave the size out.

TRBV2	TRBJ2-5	NA	TRBD1	TGTGCCAGCAGTTCCGGGACAGGGAAAGAGACCCAGTACTTC	CASSSGTGKETQYF
TRBV14	TRBJ1-6	NA	NA	TGTGCCAGCACCACAAGCGTGGGGTCACCCCTCCACTTT	CASTTSVGSPLHF
TRBV7-9	TRBJ1-1	NA	NA	TGTGCCAGCAGCTTCAGTGAAGCTTTCTTT	CASSFSEAFF
TRBV12-3/TRBV12-4	TRBJ2-1	few	TRBD1	TGTGCCAGCAGTTTCCGCTTCCGGGACAGCTCCTACAATGAGCAGTTCTTC	CASSFRFRDSSYNEQFF
TRBV29-1	TRBJ1-2	few	NA	TGCAGCGTTGCCGTCGGGGCTAACTATGGCTACACCTTC	CSVAVGANYGYTF
TRBV7-2	TRBJ1-3	many	NA	TGTGCCAGCAGCCCCCGCCGGGTGGGTGGAAACACCATATATTTT	CASSPRRVGGNTIYF
TRBV7-3	TRBJ2-3	many	TRBD2	TGTGCCAGCAGCTCCAGCGGGGCAAGCACAGATACGCAGTATTTT	CASSSSGASTDTQYF
TRBV5-6	TRBJ2-3	few	NA	TGTGCCAGCAGCTTTTCGATAGGCGGCACAGATACGCAGTATTTT	CASSFSIGGTDTQYF
TRBV20-1	TRBJ1-2	many	NA	TGCAGTGCTAGTATACAACAGGGTGGAGCAAGAGGCTACACCTTC	CSASIQQGGARGYTF
TRBV3-1	TRBJ2-2	NA	TRBD2	TGTGCCAGCAGCCAAGGGACTAGCAACACCGGGGAGCTGTTTTTT	CASSQGTSNTGELFF
TRBV18	TRBJ2-1	NA	NA	TGTGCCAGCTCACCAGCGAGGGAGACTGAGCAGTTCTTC	CASSPARETEQFF
TRBV7-9	TRBJ1-6	few	TRBD1	TGTGCCAGCAGCTTCCGACAGGGCAATTCACCCCTCCACTTT	CASSFRQGNSPLHF
TRBV14	TRBJ2-7	NA	NA	TGTGCCAGCAGCCAAGCAGGGGAATACGAGCAGTACTTC	CASSQAGEYEQYF
TRBV18	TRBJ1-1	few	NA	TGTGCCAGCTCACCACCGAGCATAGGATGGAAGAGTACTGAAGCTTTCTTT	CASSPPSIGWKSTEAFF
TRBV27	TRBJ2-4	NA	TRBD1	TGTGCCAGCAGATCCACGACAGGGTTCGGCATTCAGTACTTC	CASRSTTGFGIQYF
TRBV29-1	TRBJ2-1	NA	TRBD1	TGCAGCGTTCAGGGACAGGCCTCCTACAATGAGCAGTTCTTC	CSVQGQASYNEQFF
TRBV29-1	TRBJ2-7	few	NA	TGCAGCGTTGTAGGGGCCTACGAGCAGTACTTC	CSVVGAYEQYF
TRBV28	TRBJ1-4	NA	TRBD1	TGTGCCACTGACCGACAGGGCAAACATCAAAAACTGTTTTTT	CATDRQGKHQKLFF
TRBV12-3/TRBV12-4	TRBJ2-1	NA	NA	TGTGCCAGCATCCAGCGGGACAATGAGCAGTTCTTC	CASIQRDNEQFF
TRBV7-9	TRBJ2-1	many	TRBD2	TGTGCCAGCAGCTTGGCCGGACTAGCGAGCTCCTACAATGAGCAGTTCTTC	CASSLAGLASSYNEQFF
TRBV6-1	TRBJ1-1	few	NA	TGTGCCAGCAGTGAAGTTGGGGGTTCAGCTTTCTTT	CASSEVGGSAFF
TRBV20-1	TRBJ1-5	NA	TRBD1	TGCAGTGCTTTGGAAGGGACAGGTAATCAGCCCCAGCATTTT	CSALEGTGNQPQHF
TRBV29-1	TRBJ2-1	few	TRBD2	TGCAGCGTCGGGACTAGCGGGAGGTTTGATGAGCAGTTCTTC	CSVGTSGRFDEQFF
TRBV12-3/TRBV12-4	TRBJ2-4	NA	TRBD1	TGTGCCAGCAGCCAGGGGGCCGGCAAAAACATTCAGTACTTC	CASSQGAGKNIQYF
TRBV12-3/TRBV12-4	TRBJ2-5	few	NA	TGTGCCAGCAGTTTGGACAGTAAGGAGACCCAGTACTTC	CASSLDSKETQYF
TRBV20-1	TRBJ2-1	few	TRBD2	TGCAGCTCCTCGGGGACTAGCCGTTACAATGAGCAGTTCTTC	CSSSGTSRYNEQFF
TRBV29-1	TRBJ1-1	NA	NA	TGCAGCGTTGCTCGACAGACTAACACTGAAGCTTTCTTT	CSVARQTNTEAFF